This entry lists 29 T cell receptor beta chains sequenced from one sample in a study of regulatory T cells in long-lasting Graves disease. According to the study, TCR beta libraries were built with iRepertoire HTBI primers and CDR3-region Arm-PCR. One entry per CDR3 protein results from TCRdb running MiXCR on the multiplex PCR reads. Of around 500,000 distinct CDR3 sequences detected, roughly 13% appear once; the ten largest clones hold about 10%. Documented time point: newly diagnosed GD, antithyroid drugs for less than 3 months. There was RNA extracted from PBMCs, and the TCR library was made from it. This sample was shared with a second study, whose subject was T cells in Graves' hyperthyroidism and ophthalmopathy.

The source material was peripheral blood mononuclear cells (PBMCs), sampled at new diagnosis, from a patient treated with antithyroid drugs. The receptors shown here come from a man between 25 and 39 years old with Graves disease.

The table lists this clonotype with many counts. This chain connects TRBV11-2 to TRBJ1-2; D gene unclear. Trimming stripped 4 bases from V and 10 bases from J, with 16 bases between. The V gene's germline CDR1 is SGHAT and CDR2 FQNNGV. The CDR3 totals 13 residues. CDR3 sequence: CASSSSGLSDYTF. The DNA of the CDR3 is TGTGCCAGCAGCTCCTCCGGCCTCTCTGACTACACCTTC.

This clonotype was recorded at least ten times. V and J are TRBV11-2 and TRBJ2-4; D possibly corresponds to TRBD1 (6 bases). The CDR3 covers 15 residues. Germline loops: CDR1 SGHAT, CDR2 FQNNGV. V shed 0 bases and J shed 4 bases, with 10 bases lying between them. CDR3: CASSLDLGQKNIQYF. For the CDR3, the DNA is TGTGCCAGCAGCTTAGATCTTGGACAGAAAAACATTCAGTACTTC. The full variable domain, its missing parts supplied by reference TRBV11-2 and TRBJ2-4, is EAGVAQSPRYKIIEKRQSVAFWCNPISGHATLYWYQQILGQGPKLLIQFQNNGVVDDSQLPKDRFSAERLKGVDSTLKIQPAKLEDSAVYLCASSLDLGQKNIQYFGAGTRLSVL.

This clonotype was seen a few times. The chain combines TRBV25-1 with TRBJ2-7; 8 nucleotides line up with TRBD2. The CDR3 has 13 residues. The germline V gene encodes CDR1 MGHDK and CDR2 SYGVNS. CDR3 region: CGKGGRPTYEQYF. The DNA of the CDR3 is TGTGGTAAGGGCGGGAGGCCGACCTACGAGCAGTACTTC.

About this clonotype: One base away lies a much larger clone, so this may be a sequencing read error. The rearrangement links TRBV12-3 or TRBV12-4 to TRBJ2-2; 10 positions match TRBD2. The length of the CDR3 is 15 residues. The CDR3 loop is CASSFGLAGVGEPFF. As DNA, the CDR3 is TGTGCCAGCAGTTTCGGGCTAGCGGGGGTCGGGGAGCCGTTTTTT.

This clonotype was seen repeatedly, ten times or more. The J gene is TRBJ2-1, the V gene TRBV5-1; no clear D gene. The CDR3 has 12 residues. The germline V gene has CDR1 SGHRS and CDR2 YFSETQ. Trimming removed 0 bases at V and 10 bases at J, with 8 bases between. The DNA for the CDR3 is TGCGCCAGCAGCTTGGAAGGAGCCGAGCAGTTCTTC. Encoded protein: CASSLEGAEQFF. The complete variable domain, with remaining parts taken from reference TRBV5-1 and TRBJ2-1, reads KAGVTQTPRYLIKTRGQQVTLSCSPISGHRSVSWYQQTPGQGLQFLFEYFSETQRNKGNFPGRFSGRQFSNSRSEMNVSTLELGDSALYLCASSLEGAEQFFGPGTRLTVL.

The V gene is TRBV4-1, the J gene TRBJ1-2; a weak D match, TRBD1 (5 bases). V lost 0 bases and J lost 2, with 16 bases in between. The germline gives CDR1 MGHRA, CDR2 YSYEKL. The CDR3 sequence is 17 residues long. CDR3 sequence reads: CASSQDLGGHRNYGYTF. In DNA, the CDR3 is TGCGCCAGCAGCCAAGATCTTGGAGGACATCGGAACTATGGCTACACCTTC.

This clonotype appeared many times. The chain recombines TRBV9 with TRBJ2-7, with D perhaps matching TRBD2 (6 bases). The CDR3 is 15 amino acids. In germline, CDR1 is SGDLS, CDR2 YYNGEE. Trimming cost V 0 bases and J 2 bases, with 12 bases left between them. CDR3 sequence (DNA): TGTGCCAGCAGCGTAGACGGGAGTGGCACCTACGAGCAGTACTTC. Encoded protein: CASSVDGSGTYEQYF.

This clonotype occurred a few times. Being one base from a much bigger clone, this may be a read error. The chain joins TRBV25-1 to TRBJ2-2, with 7 nucleotides matching TRBD1. The CDR3 extends over 14 amino acids. The germline gives CDR1 MGHDK, CDR2 SYGVNS. V lost 7 bases, J lost 1 base, and 3 bases stayed unmatched. CDR3 region: CASTRDRNTGELFF. CDR3 DNA: TGTGCCAGCACCCGGGACAGGAACACCGGGGAGCTGTTTTTT.

This clonotype was counted many times. The chain joins TRBV28 to TRBJ1-1, with a tentative D call TRBD1 (5 bases). Looked up from germline, CDR1 is MDHEN and CDR2 is SYDVKM. V was clipped by 3 bases and J by 0 bases, with 23 bases between them. The CDR3 consists of 19 residues. CDR3 sequence (DNA): TGTGCCAGCAGTTTCGGGCAGGGAATCGGGAAAGTAATGAACACTGAAGCTTTCTTT. Its translation: CASSFGQGIGKVMNTEAFF. The full variable domain, in which reference TRBV28 and TRBJ1-1 provide the parts outside the CDR3, is DVKVTQSSRYLVKRTGEKVFLECVQDMDHENMFWYRQDPGLGLRLIYFSYDVKMKEKGDIPEGYSVSREKKERFSLILESASTNQTSMYLCASSFGQGIGKVMNTEAFFGQGTRLTVV.

This clonotype showed up many times. V and J are TRBV10-3 and TRBJ1-5, with D perhaps TRBD1 (6 bases). The germline gives CDR1 ENHRY, CDR2 SYGVKD. The length of the CDR3 is 17 residues. V shed 5 bases and J shed 1 base, with 18 bases lying between them. The CDR3 is CAISRGDEGGSNQPQHF. As DNA, the CDR3 is TGTGCCATCAGTCGGGGGGACGAGGGGGGCAGCAATCAGCCCCAGCATTTT.

This clonotype was seen at least ten times. The chain uses TRBV9 and TRBJ1-1; D is undetermined. Germline assignment: CDR1 SGDLS and CDR2 YYNGEE. The CDR3 loop spans 13 amino acids. V lost 0 bases and J 2 bases, leaving 5 bases between the germline ends. The CDR3 DNA reads as TGTGCCAGCAGCGTAGGTCCCAACACTGAAGCTTTCTTT. Protein product: CASSVGPNTEAFF.

This clonotype was counted ten times or more. This chain joins TRBV11-3 and TRBJ2-2, with 8 bases fitting TRBD2. The CDR3 is 17 residues long. J gave up 6 bases and V 1 base, and 10 bases lay outside the gene matches. The germline gives CDR1 SGHNT, CDR2 YENEEA. The CDR3 here is CASSLGSSGRGPGELFF. In DNA, the CDR3 is TGTGCCAGCAGCTTAGGCTCAAGCGGGAGAGGACCCGGGGAGCTGTTTTTT.

The chain recombines TRBV5-5 with TRBJ2-2, with D unclear. V shed 4 bases and J shed 7 bases, with 8 bases lying between them. Germline CDR1 SGHKS, CDR2 YYEKEE (reference sequence). The CDR3 length is 12 residues. CDR3 region: CASSLEDGELFF. CDR3 nucleotides: TGTGCCAGCAGCCTAGAAGACGGGGAGCTGTTTTTT.

Note on this clonotype: Compared with germline, one end of the junction differs, possibly owing to a read error. The chain combines TRBV5-1 with TRBJ1-3; D may be TRBD1 (6 bases). The V gene's germline CDR1 is SGHRS and CDR2 YFSETQ. The CDR3 is made up of 15 amino acids. This chain's CDR3 is CAGSLVGGLENTIYF. As DNA, the CDR3 is TGCGCCGGCAGCTTGGTAGGGGGGCTGGAAAACACCATATATTTT. Combining the CDR3 with reference TRBV5-1 and TRBJ1-3 gives the whole variable domain KAGVTQTPRYLIKTRGQQVTLSCSPISGHRSVSWYQQTPGQGLQFLFEYFSETQRNKGNFPGRFSGRQFSNSRSEMNVSTLELGDSALYLCAGSLVGGLENTIYFGEGSWLTVV.

The sample holds many counts of this clonotype. In DNA, the CDR3 is TGTGCCAGCAGCTTACCTCCCCCGGAACTTGAAGCTTTCTTT. Protein: CASSLPPPELEAFF. The genes are TRBV7-8 and TRBJ1-1; D is unclear. This CDR3 contains 14 residues. CDR1 SGHVS and CDR2 FQNEAQ come from the germline V gene. V gave up 2 bases and J gave up 7 bases, with 14 bases separating them.

This clonotype was detected many times. CDR3 sequence: CASSGRGSSSYNEQFF. CDR3 bases: TGTGCCAGCAGTGGGCGCGGGTCGAGCTCCTACAATGAGCAGTTCTTC. The rearrangement joins TRBV27 to TRBJ2-1, with TRBD2 as a possible D gene (5 bases). Per germline, CDR1 MNHEY and CDR2 SMNVEV (reference sequence). This CDR3 is built from 16 residues. Trimming took off 5 bases at V and 0 bases at J, with 14 bases between the two ends.

The chain is built from TRBV7-9 and TRBJ2-3, with D possibly being TRBD1 (5 bases). V was clipped by 4 bases and J by 8 bases, with 10 bases between them. From germline, CDR1 is SEHNR and CDR2 FQNEAQ (reference sequence). The CDR3 contains 12 residues. CDR3 residues: CASSSSRGTQYF. CDR3 in DNA: TGTGCCAGCAGCTCTTCTAGGGGTACGCAGTATTTT.

This clonotype was detected ten times or more. The V call is TRBV25-1, the J call TRBJ2-1; D remains ambiguous. Trimming pared 5 bases from V and 1 base from J, leaving 15 bases between. CDR1 is MGHDK and CDR2 is SYGVNS in the germline V gene. The CDR3 spans 16 residues. In DNA, the CDR3 is TGTGCCAGCAGTCCCTTAGACCTTGGGTCCTACAATGAGCAGTTCTTC. The encoded protein is CASSPLDLGSYNEQFF.

J is TRBJ2-5 and V is TRBV6-2 or TRBV6-3, with 15 positions matching TRBD2. With the DNA end fitting TRBJ2-7 better, the J assignment may be wrong. The CDR3 spans 18 residues. The V gene's germline CDR1 is MNHEY and CDR2 SVGEGT. The CDR3 sequence is CASRSFGTSGRSSYEQYF. In DNA form, the CDR3 reads TGTGCCAGCAGGTCTTTCGGGACTAGCGGGAGGAGCTCCTACGAGCAGTACTTC.

This clonotype occurred many times. J is TRBJ2-5 and V is TRBV19; a possible D gene is TRBD1 (5 bases). V was clipped by 3 bases and J by 0 bases, with 8 bases between them. The CDR3 loop spans 14 amino acids. The germline CDR1 and CDR2 sequences are LNHDA and SQIVND (reference sequence). CDR3 nucleotides: TGTGCCAGTAGTATCGACAGTTACCAAGAGACCCAGTACTTC. It is translated as CASSIDSYQETQYF.

This clonotype has a count of ten or more. The CDR3 reads CASAGAISNQPQHF. CDR3 coding DNA: TGTGCCAGCGCTGGGGCCATTAGCAATCAGCCCCAGCATTTT. V gene TRBV2 combines with J gene TRBJ1-5; possible D gene TRBD1, 5 bases. V lost 8 bases and J lost 0, with 11 bases in between. Germline values: CDR1 SNHLY, CDR2 FYNNEI. The CDR3 consists of 14 residues. The full variable domain, in which reference TRBV2 and TRBJ1-5 provide the parts outside the CDR3, is EPEVTQTPSHQVTQMGQEVILRCVPISNHLYFYWYRQILGQKVEFLVSFYNNEISEKSEIFDDQFSVERPDGSNFTLKIRSTKLEDSAMYFCASAGAISNQPQHFGDGTRLSIL.

Only a few counts were recorded for this clonotype. The chain carries TRBV13 and TRBJ1-1, with D possibly matching TRBD1 (6 bases). Trimming removed 9 bases from V and 8 bases from J, with 22 bases in between. The CDR3 sequence is 14 residues long. Looked up from germline, CDR1 is PRHDT and CDR2 is FYEKMQ (reference sequence). This chain's CDR3 is CASPRPGQRGEAFF. Written as DNA, the CDR3 is TGTGCCAGTCCTCGCCCCGGACAGCGAGGGGAAGCTTTCTTT. Filled out from reference TRBV13 and TRBJ1-1, the complete variable domain reads AAGVIQSPRHLIKEKRETATLKCYPIPRHDTVYWYQQGPGQDPQFLISFYEKMQSDKGSIPDRFSAQQFSDYHSELNMSSLELGDSALYFCASPRPGQRGEAFFGQGTRLTVV.

To note about this clonotype: Lacking the conserved final phenylalanine or tryptophan, this CDR3 likely reflects a read error. This sequence joins TRBV7-2 and TRBJ2-5, with D perhaps matching TRBD1 or TRBD2 (5 bases each). Looked up from germline, CDR1 is SGHTA and CDR2 is FQGNSA. The CDR3 loop spans 12 amino acids. V was shortened by 11 bases and J by 1 base, with 11 bases between the two germline ends. The CDR3 bases are TGTGCCTGGGGACCCTTCCAAGAGACCCAGTACTTA. Translated, it gives CAWGPFQETQYL.

Comment on this clonotype: A much larger clone sits a single nucleotide away, making a read error possible. The rearrangement uses TRBV6-1 and TRBJ2-7; TRBD1 might be the D (5 bases). Trimming left V 5 bases short and J 1 base short, with 12 bases between. Germline assignment: CDR1 MNHNS and CDR2 SASEGT. The CDR3 is made up of 14 amino acids. The CDR3 coding sequence is TGTGCCAGCAGTCTCTGGACAAATTCCTACGAGCAGTACTTC. This codes for CASSLWTNSYEQYF.

This clonotype was observed at least ten times. CDR3 sequence: CSAQEAGRDNEQFF. The CDR3 DNA sequence: TGCAGTGCCCAAGAGGCGGGAAGGGACAATGAGCAGTTCTTC. The V call is TRBV20-1, the J call TRBJ2-1; D may be TRBD2 (6 bases). With 6 bases removed from V and 5 bases from J, the gap between germline ends came to 17 bases. CDR3 size: 14 residues. CDR1 and CDR2 (germline): DFQATT, SNEGSKA (reference sequence).

About this clonotype: Since a far larger clone is one base different, this is likely a read error. V gene TRBV18 combines with J gene TRBJ2-1; D is uncertain. CDR1 is KGHSH and CDR2 is LQKENI in the germline V gene. The CDR3 has 11 residues. Written as DNA, the CDR3 is TGTGCCAGCTCCCCCCGCCATGAGCGGTTCTTC. Encoded protein: CASSPRHERFF.

This clonotype was counted at least ten times. V usage is TRBV10-3 and J usage is TRBJ1-6, with a possible D match to TRBD1 (6 bases). V lost 11 bases and J 8 bases, leaving 13 bases between the germline ends. Germline V gene sequence: CDR1 ENHRY, CDR2 SYGVKD. This CDR3 has 12 residues. This CDR3 is CAVGTSHSPLHF. The CDR3 coding sequence is TGTGCCGTCGGGACAAGTCATTCACCCCTCCACTTT.

This clonotype showed up many times. V usage is TRBV5-1 and J usage is TRBJ1-1; D gene uncertain. In germline, CDR1 is SGHRS, CDR2 YFSETQ. V was trimmed by 2 bases and J by 4 bases, leaving 9 bases between them. This CDR3 has 13 amino acids. CDR3 DNA sequence: TGCGCCAGCAGCTTCCGTTCATCCACTGAAGCTTTCTTT. Its protein is CASSFRSSTEAFF.

The chain uses TRBV5-1 and TRBJ2-2; 10 nucleotides line up with TRBD1. The V gene end was trimmed by 4 bases and the J gene end by 6 bases; junction bases not matched to a gene: 6. The CDR3 length is 15 residues. The germline CDR1 and CDR2 sequences are SGHRS and YFSETQ. CDR3: CASSARDRGAGELFF. The CDR3 bases are TGCGCCAGCAGCGCCCGGGACAGGGGCGCCGGGGAGCTGTTTTTT. Together with reference TRBV5-1 and TRBJ2-2, the CDR3 gives the full variable domain: KAGVTQTPRYLIKTRGQQVTLSCSPISGHRSVSWYQQTPGQGLQFLFEYFSETQRNKGNFPGRFSGRQFSNSRSEMNVSTLELGDSALYLCASSARDRGAGELFFGEGSRLTVL.